Below, 14 T cell receptor beta chains from the same sample are listed, as sequenced in a study of cytomegalovirus exposure and HLA in healthy donors. Using immunoSEQ multiplex PCR, the repertoire was profiled, and TCRdb retains in-frame clones only, with some absent. This sample has some 85,000 clones, with approximately 96% found just once. The sample was PBMCs. The source of these receptors is a woman between 18 and 30 years old in good health and CMV-seronegative.

The rearrangement uses TRBV11-2 and TRBJ2-3; 7 nucleotides agree with TRBD2. Trimming took 3 bases from V and 0 from J; bases not matched to a gene: 3. The V gene's germline CDR1 is SGHAT and CDR2 FQNNGV. The CDR3 is made up of 15 amino acids. The CDR3 is CASSFPSGSTDTQYF. CDR3 DNA sequence: TGTGCCAGCAGCTTCCCTAGCGGTAGCACAGATACGCAGTATTTT.

The chain uses TRBV6-1 and TRBJ2-7; TRBD1 matches at 7 bases. V trimming: 7 bases; J trimming: 0 bases; junction bases outside the gene matches: 6. The CDR3 extends over 14 amino acids. The V gene's germline CDR1 is MNHNS and CDR2 SASEGT. DNA for the CDR3: TGTGCCAGCATTATGGACAGGAACTCCTACGAGCAGTACTTC. Translated: CASIMDRNSYEQYF.

Concerning this clone itself: The same CDR3 arises from other DNA sequences in this sample as well. J is TRBJ1-1 and V is TRBV27; TRBD1 aligns across 8 bases. This CDR3 is built from 16 residues. Germline lookup yields CDR1 MNHEY and CDR2 SMNVEV (reference sequence). J lost 8 bases, V lost 0 bases, and 11 bases had no gene match. CDR3 DNA sequence: TGTGCCAGCAGTTTATCCTTCCGGACAGGGCAAACCGAAGCTTTCTTT. Translating gives CASSLSFRTGQTEAFF.

V and J are TRBV27 and TRBJ2-7; tentatively, D is TRBD1 (6 bases). V dropped 0 bases and J dropped 4 bases, with 19 bases sitting between them. The CDR3 runs 17 residues. The germline V gene has CDR1 MNHEY and CDR2 SMNVEV (reference sequence). The CDR3 loop reads CASSLSAQGLFPYEQYF. The CDR3, as DNA: TGTGCCAGCAGTTTATCGGCACAGGGTCTTTTTCCTTACGAGCAGTACTTC.

The chain couples TRBV6-6 to TRBJ1-1; D remains unclear. The CDR3 has 15 amino acids. Trimming took 5 bases from V and 3 from J, leaving 16 bases between them. Germline V gives CDR1 MNHNY, CDR2 SVGAGI (reference sequence). The DNA of the CDR3 is TGTGCCAGCAGTCCCGCGGGGTTTGGTGACACTGAAGCTTTCTTT. Translating it yields CASSPAGFGDTEAFF.

The V and J genes are TRBV9 and TRBJ2-1; D is possibly TRBD2 (5 bases). Between the trimmed V and J ends, which lost 0 bases and 4 bases, there was a span of 11 bases. CDR1 and CDR2 (germline): SGDLS, YYNGEE. The CDR3 loop spans 15 amino acids. This CDR3 reads CASSVGVSGYNEQFF. For the CDR3, the DNA is TGTGCCAGCAGCGTAGGTGTGTCGGGGTACAATGAGCAGTTCTTC.

V and J are TRBV5-1 and TRBJ2-7, with D perhaps matching TRBD2 (5 bases). The length of the CDR3 is 16 residues. The germline CDR1 and CDR2 sequences are SGHRS and YFSETQ. Trimming cost V 0 bases and J 3 bases, with 16 bases left between them. The CDR3 here is CASSLEARSGIYEQYF. For the CDR3, the DNA is TGCGCCAGCAGCTTGGAGGCCCGCTCGGGGATCTACGAGCAGTACTTC.

This rearrangement joins TRBV7-2 to TRBJ2-3; D may be TRBD2 (6 bases). CDR1 is SGHTA, CDR2 FQGNSA, per germline. This CDR3 is built from 16 residues. V dropped 4 bases and J dropped 0 bases, with 14 bases sitting between them. CDR3 in DNA: TGTGCCAGCAGCTCCCGGATAGCGGCTAGCACAGATACGCAGTATTTT. It yields the protein CASSSRIAASTDTQYF.

The chain employs TRBV15 and TRBJ1-5; 7 bases align to TRBD1. Unmatched junction bases numbered 20, after V lost 5 bases and J lost 7 bases. This CDR3 comprises 18 residues. Germline CDR1 is LNHNV and CDR2 is YYDKDF (reference sequence). CDR3 nucleotide sequence: TGTGCCACCAGCGACCCCTACGGGAACAGGGGTTGGGACCAGCCCCAGCATTTT. Protein: CATSDPYGNRGWDQPQHF.

V is TRBV27 and J is TRBJ2-7; maybe TRBD2 (7 bases). CDR1 is MNHEY, CDR2 SMNVEV, per germline (reference sequence). The CDR3 is made up of 16 amino acids. V was shortened by 5 bases and J by 4 bases, with 21 bases between the two germline ends. CDR3 sequence (DNA): TGTGCCAGCAGTCCACAAGGGGGGGAGCGGAGATACGAGCAGTACTTC. It yields the protein CASSPQGGERRYEQYF.

This chain connects TRBV13 to TRBJ2-5; D is ambiguous. CDR3 length equals 15 residues. The V and J ends lost 1 base and 2 bases respectively, with 11 bases between them. Germline V gives CDR1 PRHDT, CDR2 FYEKMQ (reference sequence). CDR3 DNA sequence: TGTGCCAGCAGCTTAGAATTGGCGACACAAGAGACCCAGTACTTC. Protein product: CASSLELATQETQYF.

This CDR3 reads CASSLGTRVGNEQFF. The CDR3 coding sequence is TGTGCCAGCAGTTTGGGGACTAGAGTTGGCAATGAGCAGTTCTTC. The rearrangement uses TRBV28 and TRBJ2-1; 8 bases map to TRBD2. The CDR3 consists of 15 residues. Germline values: CDR1 MDHEN, CDR2 SYDVKM. Trimming at V came to 3 bases and at J to 6 bases, leaving 7 bases not matched to a gene.

The rearrangement links TRBV5-1 to TRBJ1-4, with unresolved D. V lost 3 bases and J lost 5, with 8 bases in between. The germline gives CDR1 SGHRS, CDR2 YFSETQ. The CDR3 loop spans 13 amino acids. In DNA form, the CDR3 reads TGCGCCAGCAGCTACGAGATCAATGAAAAACTGTTTTTT. This translates into CASSYEINEKLFF.

The rearrangement links TRBV29-1 to TRBJ2-7; no clear D. Trimming pared 4 bases from V and 7 bases from J, leaving 8 bases between. Germline loops: CDR1 SQVTM, CDR2 ANQGSEA. This CDR3 has 10 amino acids. The CDR3 protein is CSVVNKEQYF. The CDR3 DNA reads TGCAGCGTTGTGAACAAGGAGCAGTACTTC.